This T cell receptor (beta chain) was identified in a study of cytomegalovirus exposure and HLA in healthy donors. The study's findings and limits: A few CMV-associated chains proved CMV antigen-specific in vitro.

This CDR3 is built from 14 residues. Trimming took off 0 bases at V and 3 bases at J, with 7 bases between the two ends. Germline V gives CDR1 LGHNA, CDR2 YSLEER. Both 60 Vbeta primers and 13 Jbeta primers went into the PCR. Produced via immunoSEQ multiplex PCR; TCRdb's table is partial and in-frame only. The sample consists of around 150,000 clones, about 61% of them appearing once. For this clone: As yet, its antigen is unknown.

The chain carries TRBV4-3 and TRBJ2-3; TRBD1 might be the D (6 bases). The sequenced sample consisted of PBMCs. The sequence was obtained from a male donor in good health and CMV-seronegative. The CDR3 DNA reads as TGCGCCAGCAGCCAAGACAGGGGAACAGATACGCAGTATTTT. The encoded protein is CASSQDRGTDTQYF.